Listed below are T cell receptor beta chains from one sample, sequenced in a study of CD8 T cells in Susac syndrome. Via MiXCR, TCRdb re-called the immunoSEQ multiplex PCR reads, giving one row per CDR3 protein. The data show 180,000 or so distinct CDR3 sequences, about 94% seen once. Specimen: CD4+ T cells from PBMCs. All receptors derive from a human donor in good health. The CDR3 runs from the conserved cysteine through the conserved F or W. Fields, in order: J gene, clone size, D gene, V gene, CDR3 DNA, CDR3 protein. D genes are given only for firm matches. Some rows have no size entry. The others give once, few or many, or a class for an expanded clone.

TRBJ1-1 | - | - | TRBV20-1 | TGCAGTGCTAGACAGGGCGGAATGAACACTGAAGCTTTCTTT | CSARQGGMNTEAFF
TRBJ2-1 | few | - | TRBV6-2/TRBV6-3 | TGTGCCAGCAGTTACTTGGGTTTCGATGAGCAGTTCTTC | CASSYLGFDEQFF
TRBJ1-1 | - | - | TRBV29-1 | TGCAGCGTTCCCGGACTGGGGAACACTGAAGCTTTCTTT | CSVPGLGNTEAFF
TRBJ2-6 | - | - | TRBV6-1 | TGTGCCAGCAGGAACAGGGCCTTGCCTGGTTCCGGGGCCAACGTCCTGACTTTC | CASRNRALPGSGANVLTF
TRBJ2-3 | - | TRBD1 | TRBV6-5 | TGTGCCAGCCGTAGGGGACAGGGGGCTGTGAATACGCAGTATTTT | CASRRGQGAVNTQYF
TRBJ2-3 | - | - | TRBV9 | TGTGCCAGCAGCCCAAGGACAGAAACAGATACGCAGTATTTT | CASSPRTETDTQYF
TRBJ1-1 | - | TRBD1 | TRBV30 | TGTGCCTGCCAGACAGGGGGAACTGAAGCTTTCTTT | CACQTGGTEAFF
TRBJ2-1 | - | - | TRBV5-1 | TGCGCCAGCAGCTTGGCACAGGGAGGAGGCAATGAGCAGTTCTTC | CASSLAQGGGNEQFF
TRBJ2-5 | - | - | TRBV30 | TGTGCCTGGAGTGCAGAGACCCAGTACTTC | CAWSAETQYF
TRBJ1-2 | - | - | TRBV12-3/TRBV12-4 | TGTGCCAGCAGTTTACAGGGGTCGGGTGGCTACACCTTC | CASSLQGSGGYTF
TRBJ2-7 | - | TRBD1 | TRBV29-1 | TGCAGCGTCACTAGGACAGGGGGCTACGAGCAGTACTTC | CSVTRTGGYEQYF